The 26 T cell receptor beta chains below were found in one sample sequenced in a study of T cells in women clearing cervical HPV infection listed by TCRdb under 2018. Library construction relied on the immunoSEQ multiplex PCR assay. The table was pulled from immuneACCESS by TCRdb, which kept in-frame rearrangements only. Such tables lose some clones; where checked, under half of the loss comes from unresolved V genes, and the rest has no known cause. In this sample's table one finds over 30,000 clones. The ten biggest clones cover approximately 1.5% of the sample. Sequencing was done on a sample of blood buffy coat. These receptors came from a woman between 18 and 69 years old with a cervical HPV16 infection that either progressed to CIN3+ or cleared (not recorded which).

CDR3: CASSTTGHNLNTEAFF. The part of the CDR3 DNA that was read is TGTGCCAGCAGCACGACGGGACACAACTTGAACACTGAA. This rearrangement joins TRBV14 to TRBJ1-1, with D possibly matching TRBD1 (6 bases). Read data end 3 residues before the CDR3 end; the end is taken from the germline J gene. The germline V gene has CDR1 SGHDN and CDR2 FVKESK. This CDR3 spans 16 amino acids. Trimming took off 5 bases at V and 0 bases at J, with 16 bases between the two ends.

Remarks on this clone: Sequencing ends 3 residues short of the CDR3 end; the germline J gene provides the rest. V usage is TRBV12-3 or TRBV12-4 and J usage is TRBJ1-3; no firm D call. This CDR3 is 14 amino acids long. The ends were cut back, 3 bases at V and 0 bases at J, with 6 bases in the middle. The CDR3 DNA, read in part, is TGTGCCAGCAGTTTGGCGGCCTCTGGAAACACC. It is translated as CASSLAASGNT. The whole CDR3 protein reads CASSLAASGNTIYF.

As to this clone: From the germline J gene comes the end of the CDR3, since the read stops 3 residues before it. The V gene is TRBV7-8, the J gene TRBJ2-4, with 14 bases matching TRBD2. This CDR3 comprises 17 residues. Germline values: CDR1 SGHVS, CDR2 FQNEAQ. The DNA read from the CDR3 is TGTGCCAGCAGTCGCGGACTAGCGGGGGGTCTTGAAGAGACT. Protein: CASSRGLAGGLEET. From start to end, the CDR3 is CASSRGLAGGLEETQYF.

With regard to this clone: The read halts 3 residues ahead of the CDR3 end, with the missing end drawn from the germline J gene. This chain connects TRBV6-1 to TRBJ2-1; TRBD2 matches at 10 bases. CDR3 length: 15 amino acids. V lost 4 bases to trimming and J lost 4 bases; unmatched junction nucleotides: 4. Germline CDR1 MNHNS, CDR2 SASEGT. The covered CDR3 bases are TGTGCCAGCAGTGTAACTAGCGGGGAGTACAATGAG. As protein: CASSVTSGEYNE. The whole CDR3 region reads CASSVTSGEYNEQFF.

With regard to this clone: The read finishes 3 residues shy of the CDR3 end, and the germline J gene is used to complete it. V is TRBV7-2 and J is TRBJ2-7, with 9 bases fitting TRBD2. CDR3 size: 14 residues. Germline CDR1 is SGHTA and CDR2 is FQGNSA. V dropped 4 bases and J dropped 4; count of bases not matched to a gene: 5. Incomplete CDR3 DNA: TGTGCCAGCAGCTCGGTGCTAGCGGGGTACGAG. It is translated as CASSSVLAGYE. In full, the CDR3 reads CASSSVLAGYEQYF.

As concerns this clone: The read is 3 residues too short to cover the CDR3 end, so that end is filled in from the germline J gene. V usage is TRBV19 and J usage is TRBJ1-1, with D perhaps matching TRBD1 (5 bases). Trimming left V 7 bases short and J 1 base short, with 13 bases between. Germline CDR1 is LNHDA and CDR2 is SQIVND (reference sequence). The CDR3 consists of 14 residues. Incomplete CDR3 DNA: TGTGCCAGTACCCGGACACGGTCGAACACTGAA. Protein sequence: CASTRTRSNTE. The full CDR3 protein reads CASTRTRSNTEAFF.

With respect to this clone: The read terminates 3 residues ahead of where the CDR3 ends, so the germline J gene completes it. This rearrangement joins TRBV19 to TRBJ1-1; D perhaps matches TRBD1 (5 bases). The CDR3 totals 16 residues. In germline, CDR1 is LNHDA, CDR2 SQIVND (reference sequence). V was shortened by 7 bases and J by 6 bases, with 24 bases between the two germline ends. The CDR3 here is CASTPTKTRENPEAFF. Partial CDR3 DNA: TGTGCCAGTACCCCGACGAAAACCAGGGAGAATCCTGAA.

As concerns this clone: The read comes to an end 3 residues before the CDR3 does, leaving the germline J gene to fill in the end. The chain joins TRBV18 to TRBJ1-5; D perhaps matches TRBD1 (5 bases). CDR1 is KGHSH, CDR2 LQKENI, per germline. This CDR3 has 15 residues. The CDR3 is CASSPRTSGGDPQHF. The part of the CDR3 DNA that was read is TGTGCCAGCTCACCACGGACTAGCGGGGGAGATCCC.

Concerning this clone itself: The read halts 3 residues ahead of the CDR3 end, with the missing end drawn from the germline J gene. V is TRBV18 and J is TRBJ1-2; D remains unclear. The germline CDR1 and CDR2 sequences are KGHSH and LQKENI. The CDR3 consists of 17 residues. CDR3 DNA (partial): TGTGCCAGCTCACCACTACTCAGGACTAGCGGTATTTACGAC. It yields the protein CASSPLLRTSGIYD. The full CDR3 reads CASSPLLRTSGIYDYTF.

Turning to this clone: The read gets to within 3 residues of the CDR3 end, and the germline J gene fills in the rest. The chain has TRBV6-1 and TRBJ1-2; D remains ambiguous. The CDR3 length is 15 residues. The V gene lost 2 bases and the J gene lost 2 bases, with 12 bases spanning the gap. Germline V gene lookup returns CDR1 MNHNS and CDR2 SASEGT. The CDR3 sequence: CASSEFSVSNYGYTF. The covered CDR3 bases are TGTGCCAGCAGTGAATTTTCGGTTTCCAACTATGGC.

A note on this clone: The read terminates 3 residues before the CDR3 end, so the remaining end is supplied by the germline J gene. The chain has TRBV29-1 and TRBJ2-3; possibly TRBD2 for D (6 bases). Germline V gene sequence: CDR1 SQVTM, CDR2 ANQGSEA. The CDR3 length is 15 residues. Trimming pared 2 bases from V and 1 base from J, leaving 13 bases between. This chain's CDR3 is CSVERTGERTDTQYF. The CDR3 DNA, read in part, is TGCAGCGTTGAAAGAACGGGGGAGCGCACAGATACG.

Details on this clone: The read stops 3 residues short of the end of the CDR3; the missing end is completed from the germline J gene. J is TRBJ2-3 and V is TRBV7-6; no reliable D call. Germline lookup yields CDR1 SGHVS and CDR2 FNYEAQ. The V gene lost 5 bases and the J gene lost 6 bases, with 15 bases spanning the gap. The CDR3 covers 14 residues. The CDR3 DNA, read in part, is TGTGCCAGCAGCATAGGGCCAGTGTGGGATACG. This sequence encodes CASSIGPVWDT. The CDR3 reads in full as CASSIGPVWDTQYF.

Concerning this clone itself: The CDR3 end is not reached by the read, which stops 3 residues before it; the germline J gene fills it in. V is TRBV5-4 and J is TRBJ1-2; D is perhaps TRBD1 (5 bases). Germline V gives CDR1 SGHNT, CDR2 YYREEE (reference sequence). Trimming left V 6 bases short and J 2 bases short, with 11 bases between. The CDR3 is made up of 13 amino acids. CDR3 DNA, as far as it was read: TGTGCCAGCATGGCAAGGGGAAACTATGGC. Translated, it gives CASMARGNYG. The complete CDR3 protein is CASMARGNYGYTF.

CDR3 loop: CASSLDGQANSPLFF. The CDR3 bases that were read are TGCGCCAGCAGCTTGGACGGACAGGCCAATTCACCA. This chain joins TRBV5-1 and TRBJ1-4; 7 positions agree with TRBD1. The CDR3 end lies 3 residues beyond the end of the read and is filled in from the germline J gene. Germline lookup yields CDR1 SGHRS and CDR2 YFSETQ. The CDR3 runs to 15 residues.

A word on this clone: The read halts 3 residues ahead of the CDR3 end, with the missing end drawn from the germline J gene. The chain uses TRBV7-2 and TRBJ1-2; D perhaps matches TRBD1 (5 bases). The length of the CDR3 is 14 residues. Germline CDR1 and CDR2: SGHTA and FQGNSA. The sequenced CDR3 bases are TGTGCCAGCAGCTTACCAGGGAAGTCGGGCGGC. Its protein is CASSLPGKSGG. The whole CDR3 reads CASSLPGKSGGYTF.

On this clone itself: The CDR3 is cut off 3 residues early in the read; its end comes from the germline J gene. The rearrangement joins TRBV5-6 to TRBJ1-2; 10 positions agree with TRBD1. V shed 2 bases, J shed 6 bases, and the junction held 4 bases outside the gene matches. Germline V CDR1 and CDR2: SGHDT, YYEEEE. The CDR3 is 14 residues long. The CDR3 sequence is CASSFAGTGDGYTF. CDR3 DNA, as far as it was read: TGTGCCAGCAGCTTTGCCGGGACAGGGGATGGC.

CDR3 DNA (partial): TGTGCCAGCAGTACGAGCGGGGCCAAAGAGACC. It specifies CASSTSGAKET. The CDR3, in full, reads CASSTSGAKETQYF. This chain links TRBV2 with TRBJ2-5, with 7 bases aligning to TRBD2. The sequence runs out 3 residues before the end of the CDR3; the remainder is reconstructed from the germline J gene. V dropped 5 bases and J dropped 3; count of bases not matched to a gene: 6. Germline V gene sequence: CDR1 SNHLY, CDR2 FYNNEI. CDR3 length: 14 amino acids.

Notes on this clone: The read ends 3 residues shy of where the CDR3 ends; the end is completed using the germline J gene. This chain joins TRBV7-9 and TRBJ2-4, with 8 bases that match TRBD1. The CDR3 extends over 14 amino acids. Germline CDR1 and CDR2: SEHNR and FQNEAQ (reference sequence). CDR3 sequence: CASSFSSQGVGQYF. Partial CDR3 DNA: TGTGCCAGCAGCTTCTCCTCACAGGGGGTTGGT. Full variable domain (rest looked up from reference TRBV7-9 and TRBJ2-4): DTGVSQNPRHKITKRGQNVTFRCDPISEHNRLYWYRQTLGQGPEFLTYFQNEAQLEKSRLLSDRFSAERPKGSFSTLEIQRTEQGDSAMYLCASSFSSQGVGQYFGAGTRLSVL.

To note about this clone: Sequence at one end of the junction differs from germline and may be a read error. The read finishes 3 residues shy of the CDR3 end, and the germline J gene is used to complete it. This chain connects TRBV7-7 to TRBJ2-7; no clear D gene. The germline V gene encodes CDR1 SSHAT and CDR2 FNYEAQ (reference sequence). The CDR3 loop spans 14 amino acids. The CDR3 sequence is CASNDLRESYEQYF. The sequenced part of the CDR3 DNA is TGTGCTAGCAACGATCTGCGCGAATCCTACGAG.

On this clone: The read halts 3 residues ahead of the CDR3 end, with the missing end drawn from the germline J gene. This chain links TRBV5-1 with TRBJ1-1, with TRBD1 matching 7 bases. From germline, CDR1 is SGHRS and CDR2 YFSETQ. V shed 3 bases, J shed 4 bases, and the junction held 9 bases outside the gene matches. The CDR3 totals 15 residues. The CDR3 bases that were read are TGCGCCAGCAGCTGGGAGGCGGGACAGAGCACTGAA. It specifies CASSWEAGQSTE. In full, the CDR3 is CASSWEAGQSTEAFF.

Comments on this clone: The missing CDR3 end, 3 residues past where the read stops, is filled in from the germline J gene. The chain recombines TRBV5-4 with TRBJ2-7, with 7 bases fitting TRBD1. V was pared by 0 bases and J by 3 bases, with 6 bases of the junction left unmatched. CDR1 and CDR2 (germline): SGHNT, YYREEE (reference sequence). The CDR3 loop spans 15 amino acids. CDR3 loop: CASSLAGTANYEQYF. The part of the CDR3 DNA that was read is TGTGCCAGCAGCTTGGCCGGGACAGCCAACTACGAG.

Concerning this clone itself: From the germline J gene comes the end of the CDR3, since the read stops 3 residues before it. This chain joins TRBV30 and TRBJ1-1; TRBD1 aligns across 9 bases. Germline CDR1 GTSNPN, CDR2 SVGIG (reference sequence). V shed 3 bases, J shed 5 bases, and the junction held 10 bases outside the gene matches. This CDR3 region has 15 residues. The CDR3 DNA, read in part, is TGTGCCTGGAGAGCCCTGGGACAGGGTGGAACTGAA. This sequence encodes CAWRALGQGGTE. The full CDR3 is CAWRALGQGGTEAFF.

Comments on this clone: The sequence runs out 3 residues before the end of the CDR3; the remainder is reconstructed from the germline J gene. The chain uses TRBV19 and TRBJ1-2; D is perhaps TRBD1 (5 bases). V was cut by 0 bases and J by 3 bases, with 8 bases left in between. CDR1 LNHDA and CDR2 SQIVND come from the germline V gene (reference sequence). The CDR3 contains 14 residues. The CDR3 loop reads CASSIDREDYGYTF. The sequenced CDR3 bases are TGTGCCAGTAGTATAGACAGGGAAGACTATGGC.

Turning to this clone: The read falls 3 residues short of the CDR3 end, and the missing part is taken from the germline J gene. The chain employs TRBV10-3 and TRBJ1-5; 7 bases are shared with TRBD1. Germline CDR1 and CDR2: ENHRY and SYGVKD. V gave up 3 bases and J gave up 5 bases; unmatched junction bases: 13. This CDR3 is 17 amino acids long. The CDR3 here is CAISDPGRQGLHQPQHF. The covered CDR3 bases are TGTGCCATCAGTGACCCCGGTAGACAGGGCCTTCATCAGCCC.

The CDR3 region is CASSPNLDVANYGQYF. The CDR3 DNA, read in part, is TGTGCCAGCTCACCAAATCTCGACGTGGCTAACTATGGT. The chain couples TRBV18 to TRBJ2-4; D gene uncertain. The sequence runs out 3 residues before the end of the CDR3; the remainder is reconstructed from the germline J gene. The CDR3 is 16 amino acids. Per the germline V gene, CDR1 is KGHSH and CDR2 is LQKENI. The whole variable domain, filled in from reference TRBV18 and TRBJ2-4, reads NAGVMQNPRHLVRRRGQEARLRCSPMKGHSHVYWYRQLPEEGLKFMVYLQKENIIDESGMPKERFSAEFPKEGPSILRIQQVVRGDSAAYFCASSPNLDVANYGQYFGAGTRLSVL.

The CDR3 DNA, read in part, is TGTGCCAGCGGGACTCCCGGACAGGGGGCGGACGAC. Protein: CASGTPGQGADD. The whole CDR3 reads CASGTPGQGADDYTF. The rearrangement uses TRBV7-6 and TRBJ1-2; 11 bases align to TRBD1. The read ends 3 residues before the CDR3 terminus; that terminus is restored from the germline J gene. Germline-derived CDR1 and CDR2 are SGHVS and FNYEAQ. The CDR3 covers 15 residues.